This T cell receptor (beta chain) was retrieved from a study of shared clonotypes between healthy human individuals. Points from the study as a whole: Despite large depth, sorted-subset datasets appeared incompletely sequenced.

Every immunoSEQ plate was one replicate of a subset's evenly spread DNA. Under the authors' procedure: Junction-only sequences without quality scores came from ImmunoSEQ, so filtering differed. The method was immunoSEQ multiplex PCR; TCRdb's version includes in-frame clones alone and lacks a portion of them. V, J and clone size are taken as reported in that table, and D and trimming were inferred from the DNA itself. The sample carries 2 million to 3 million clones, 93% recorded once. CDR1 MDHEN and CDR2 SYDVKM come from the germline V gene. Trimming cost V 3 bases and J 8 bases, with 6 bases left between them. The CDR3 totals 11 residues. This clone was detected only a few times. Its specificity is unknown.

The clonotype originates from a young man in good health. Some clones in this sample may be carry-over from other donors' samples. The specimen sequenced was naive CD4+ T cells from PBMCs. This sample's subset: CD45RA+ positively selected. The chain recombines TRBV28 with TRBJ2-3, with D perhaps TRBD2 (6 bases). This CDR3 is CASSFGGTQYF. CDR3 nucleotide sequence: TGTGCCAGCAGTTTCGGGGGTACGCAGTATTTT.